The clone carrying this T cell receptor beta chain was observed once. The antigen remains unidentified. Autoimmune disease history or systemic immunosuppression disqualified patients. Measured with immunoSEQ multiplex PCR; TCRdb has only the in-frame clones, and not every one. Altogether approximately 21,000 clones are present, 82% being singletons, with the ten largest covering 3.1%. This specimen belongs to a study of OX40 agonist ivuxolimab in advanced cancers. Findings of the study overall: Low levels of normalized T-cell clonal expansion also appeared in some nonresponders. Both CD4+ and CD8+ T cell populations in blood had undergone clonal expansion by week 6 at 0.1 to 3.0 mg/kg.

Trimming removed 3 bases from V and 1 base from J, with 18 bases in between. The CDR3 covers 17 residues. Germline values: CDR1 WSHSY, CDR2 SAAADI. The specimen comprised CD4+ or CD8+ T cells sorted from blood, sampled in a trial of the OX40 agonist ivuxolimab. The chain couples TRBV10-2 to TRBJ1-1, with D unresolved. The clonotype originates from an adult with an advanced solid tumor such as melanoma, head and neck, liver or kidney cancer. As DNA, the CDR3 is TGCGCCAGCAGTGACGGTCGTCTCATCTTTGGGAACACTGAAGCTTTCTTT. Amino acids: CASSDGRLIFGNTEAFF.